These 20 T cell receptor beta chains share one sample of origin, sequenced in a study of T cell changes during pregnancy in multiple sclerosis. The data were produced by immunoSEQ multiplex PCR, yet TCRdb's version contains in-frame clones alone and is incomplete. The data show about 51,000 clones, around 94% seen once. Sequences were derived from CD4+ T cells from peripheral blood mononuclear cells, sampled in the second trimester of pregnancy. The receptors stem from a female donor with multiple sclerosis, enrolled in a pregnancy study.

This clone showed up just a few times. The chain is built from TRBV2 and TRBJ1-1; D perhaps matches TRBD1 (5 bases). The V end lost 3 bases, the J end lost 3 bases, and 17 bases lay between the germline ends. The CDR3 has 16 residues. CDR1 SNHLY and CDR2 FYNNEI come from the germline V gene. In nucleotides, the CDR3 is TGTGCCAGCAGTGAGTCAGGGTTTAACGAGGACACTGAAGCTTTCTTT. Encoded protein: CASSESGFNEDTEAFF.

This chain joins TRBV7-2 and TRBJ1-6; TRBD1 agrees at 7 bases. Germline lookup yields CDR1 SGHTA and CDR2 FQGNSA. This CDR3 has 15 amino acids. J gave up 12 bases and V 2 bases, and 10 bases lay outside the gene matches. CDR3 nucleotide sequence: TGTGCCAGCAGCTTAACCACAGGGGCGGGGGGACCCCTCCACTTT. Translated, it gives CASSLTTGAGGPLHF.

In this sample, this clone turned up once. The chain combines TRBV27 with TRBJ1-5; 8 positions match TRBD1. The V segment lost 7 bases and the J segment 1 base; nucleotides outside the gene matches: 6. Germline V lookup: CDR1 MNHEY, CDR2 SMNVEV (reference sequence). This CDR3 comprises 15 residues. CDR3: CASNPTGASNQPQHF. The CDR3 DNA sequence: TGTGCCAGCAACCCGACAGGGGCGAGCAATCAGCCCCAGCATTTT.

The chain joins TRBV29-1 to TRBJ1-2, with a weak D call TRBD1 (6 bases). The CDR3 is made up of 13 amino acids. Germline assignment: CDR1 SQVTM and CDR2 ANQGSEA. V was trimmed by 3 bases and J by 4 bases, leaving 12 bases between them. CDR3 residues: CSVDAGGAYGYTF. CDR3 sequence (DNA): TGCAGCGTTGATGCGGGGGGGGCCTATGGCTACACCTTC.

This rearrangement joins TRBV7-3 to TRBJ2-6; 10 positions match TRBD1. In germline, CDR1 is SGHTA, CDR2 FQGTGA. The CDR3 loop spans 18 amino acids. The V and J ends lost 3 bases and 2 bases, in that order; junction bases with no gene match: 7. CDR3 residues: CASSFPGTGDTGANVLTF. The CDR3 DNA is TGTGCCAGCAGCTTCCCCGGGACAGGGGACACTGGGGCCAACGTCCTGACTTTC. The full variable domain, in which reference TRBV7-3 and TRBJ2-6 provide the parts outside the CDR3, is GAGVSQTPSNKVTEKGKYVELRCDPISGHTALYWYRQSLGQGPEFLIYFQGTGAADDSGLPNDRFFAVRPEGSVSTLKIQRTERGDSAVYLCASSFPGTGDTGANVLTFGAGSRLTVL.

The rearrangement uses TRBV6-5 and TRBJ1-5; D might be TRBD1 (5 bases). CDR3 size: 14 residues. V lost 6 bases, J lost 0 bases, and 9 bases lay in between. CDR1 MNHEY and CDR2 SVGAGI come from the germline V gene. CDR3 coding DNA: TGTGCCAGCAGGGGGCTTTATAGCAATCAGCCCCAGCATTTT. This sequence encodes CASRGLYSNQPQHF.

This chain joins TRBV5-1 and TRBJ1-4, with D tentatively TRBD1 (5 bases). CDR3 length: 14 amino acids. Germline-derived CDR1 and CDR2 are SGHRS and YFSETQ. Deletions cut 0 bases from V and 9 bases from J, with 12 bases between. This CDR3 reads CASSLAGGNQKLFF. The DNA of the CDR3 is TGCGCCAGCAGCTTGGCCGGGGGGAATCAAAAACTGTTTTTT.

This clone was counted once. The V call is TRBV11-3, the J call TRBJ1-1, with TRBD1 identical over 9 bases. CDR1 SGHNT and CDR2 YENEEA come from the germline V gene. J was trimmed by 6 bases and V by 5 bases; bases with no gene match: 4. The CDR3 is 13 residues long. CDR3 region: CASSTGGRAEAFF. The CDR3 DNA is TGTGCCAGCAGCACAGGGGGCCGGGCTGAAGCTTTCTTT.

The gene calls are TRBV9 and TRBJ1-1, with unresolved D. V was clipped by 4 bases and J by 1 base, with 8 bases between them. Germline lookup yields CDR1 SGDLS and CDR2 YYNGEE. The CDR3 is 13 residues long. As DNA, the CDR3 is TGTGCCAGCAGCTTTGGGCAGAACACTGAAGCTTTCTTT. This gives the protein CASSFGQNTEAFF.

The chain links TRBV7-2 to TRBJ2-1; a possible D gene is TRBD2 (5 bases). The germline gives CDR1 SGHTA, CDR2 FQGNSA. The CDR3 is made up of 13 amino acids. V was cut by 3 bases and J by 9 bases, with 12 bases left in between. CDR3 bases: TGTGCCAGCAGCTTGGAGTCGGGGATTGAGCAGTTCTTC. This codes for CASSLESGIEQFF.

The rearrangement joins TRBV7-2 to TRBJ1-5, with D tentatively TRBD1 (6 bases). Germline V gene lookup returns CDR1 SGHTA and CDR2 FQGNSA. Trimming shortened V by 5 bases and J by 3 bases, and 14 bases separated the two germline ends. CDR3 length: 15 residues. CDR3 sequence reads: CASSTQTGLNQPQHF. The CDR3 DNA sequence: TGTGCCAGCAGCACCCAGACAGGTCTCAATCAGCCCCAGCATTTT. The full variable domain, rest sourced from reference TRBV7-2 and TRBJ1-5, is GAGVSQSPSNKVTEKGKDVELRCDPISGHTALYWYRQSLGQGLEFLIYFQGNSAPDKSGLPSDRFSAERTGGSVSTLTIQRTQQEDSAVYLCASSTQTGLNQPQHFGDGTRLSIL.

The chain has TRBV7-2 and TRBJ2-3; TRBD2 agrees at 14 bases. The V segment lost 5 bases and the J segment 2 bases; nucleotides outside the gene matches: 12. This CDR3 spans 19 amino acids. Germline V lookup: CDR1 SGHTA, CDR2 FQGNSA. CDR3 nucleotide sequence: TGTGCCAGCAGCCCAGGACTAGCGGGGGGCAAACTGACCACAGATACGCAGTATTTT. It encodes CASSPGLAGGKLTTDTQYF.

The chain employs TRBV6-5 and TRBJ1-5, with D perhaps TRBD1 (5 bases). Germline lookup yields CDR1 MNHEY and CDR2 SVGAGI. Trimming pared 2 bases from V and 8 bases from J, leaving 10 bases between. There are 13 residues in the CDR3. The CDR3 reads CASSYRPGEPQHF. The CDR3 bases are TGTGCCAGCAGTTACAGGCCGGGGGAGCCCCAGCATTTT.

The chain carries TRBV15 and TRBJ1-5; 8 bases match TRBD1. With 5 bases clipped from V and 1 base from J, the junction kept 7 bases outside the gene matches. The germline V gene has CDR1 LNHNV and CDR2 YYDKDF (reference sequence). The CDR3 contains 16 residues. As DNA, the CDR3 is TGTGCCACCAGCGGCGGGACAGGAGGAAGCAATCAGCCCCAGCATTTT. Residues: CATSGGTGGSNQPQHF.

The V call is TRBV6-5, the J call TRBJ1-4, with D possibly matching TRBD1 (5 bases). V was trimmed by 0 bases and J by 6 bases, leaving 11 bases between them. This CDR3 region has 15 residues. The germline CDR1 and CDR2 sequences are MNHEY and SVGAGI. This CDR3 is CASSYSGGVYEKLFF. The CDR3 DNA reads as TGTGCCAGCAGTTACTCGGGAGGGGTATATGAAAAACTGTTTTTT.

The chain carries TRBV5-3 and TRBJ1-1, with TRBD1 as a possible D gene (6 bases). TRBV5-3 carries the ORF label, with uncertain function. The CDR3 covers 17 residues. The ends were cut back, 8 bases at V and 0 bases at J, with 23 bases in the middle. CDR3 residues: CASYREWGMVLNTEAFF. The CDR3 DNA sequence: TGTGCCAGTTACAGGGAATGGGGAATGGTATTGAACACTGAAGCTTTCTTT.

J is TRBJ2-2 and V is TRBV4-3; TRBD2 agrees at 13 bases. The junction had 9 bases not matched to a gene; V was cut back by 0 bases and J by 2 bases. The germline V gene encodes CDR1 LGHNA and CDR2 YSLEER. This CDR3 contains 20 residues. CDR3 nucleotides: TGCGCCAGCAGCCAAGATCTTTTGACTAGCGGGGGGACCAACACCGGGGAGCTGTTTTTT. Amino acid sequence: CASSQDLLTSGGTNTGELFF.

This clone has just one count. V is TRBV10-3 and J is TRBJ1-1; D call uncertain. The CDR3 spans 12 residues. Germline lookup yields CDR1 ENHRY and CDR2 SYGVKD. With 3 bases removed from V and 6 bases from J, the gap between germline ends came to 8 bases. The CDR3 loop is CAISDLPAEAFF. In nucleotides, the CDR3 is TGTGCCATCAGTGACCTACCGGCTGAAGCTTTCTTT.

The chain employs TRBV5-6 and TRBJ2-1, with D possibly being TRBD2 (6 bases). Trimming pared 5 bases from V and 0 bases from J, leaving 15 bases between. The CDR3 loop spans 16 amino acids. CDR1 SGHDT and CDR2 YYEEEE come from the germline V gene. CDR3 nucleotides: TGTGCCAGCAGTCACGGTGGGGGGATCTCCTACAATGAGCAGTTCTTC. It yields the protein CASSHGGGISYNEQFF.

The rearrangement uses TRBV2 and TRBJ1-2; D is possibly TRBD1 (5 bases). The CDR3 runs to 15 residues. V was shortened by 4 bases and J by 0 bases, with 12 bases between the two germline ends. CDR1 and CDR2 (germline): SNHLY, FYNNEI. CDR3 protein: CASSGQIVANYGYTF. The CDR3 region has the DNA TGTGCCAGCAGTGGACAGATCGTAGCTAACTATGGCTACACCTTC.